The 25 T cell receptor beta chains below all came from one sample that was sequenced in a study of blood T cell repertoires in COVID-19. Assay used: immunoSEQ multiplex PCR; TCRdb lists only in-frame clones, some missing. Of roughly 670,000 clones in the sample, around 89% are singletons; the top ten hold over 0.2%. The sequencing sample was made of peripheral blood. These receptors all stem from a woman younger than 30 with acute or convalescent COVID-19.

V and J are TRBV12-3 or TRBV12-4 and TRBJ1-1, with a weak D call TRBD1 (6 bases). Between the trimmed V and J ends, which lost 6 bases and 1 base, there was a span of 9 bases. This CDR3 has 13 residues. CDR3 DNA sequence: TGTGCCAGCAGAACACAGGGGAACACTGAAGCTTTCTTT. Protein sequence: CASRTQGNTEAFF.

The chain links TRBV6-2 or TRBV6-3 to TRBJ2-7; 10 bases are a match to TRBD2. V lost 0 bases and J lost 6; bases outside the gene matches: 8. Germline loops: CDR1 MNHEY, CDR2 SVGEGT. The CDR3 has 16 amino acids. CDR3 loop: CASSYSGLAGVGEQYF. The CDR3 nucleotides are TGTGCCAGCAGTTACTCAGGGCTAGCGGGGGTCGGCGAGCAGTACTTC.

The chain uses TRBV6-2 or TRBV6-3 and TRBJ2-3; TRBD2 agrees at 11 bases. Germline CDR1 and CDR2: MNHEY and SVGEGT. This CDR3 contains 21 residues. V shed 5 bases and J 0 bases; nucleotides not matched to a gene: 19. DNA for the CDR3: TGTGCCAGCAGTCCCCTTCCAACACTAGCGGGGGACCACCCTAGCACAGATACGCAGTATTTT. Its translation: CASSPLPTLAGDHPSTDTQYF.

The CDR3 reads CASSMTGNVAPLHF. The CDR3 DNA sequence: TGTGCCAGTAGTATGACAGGAAATGTTGCACCCCTCCACTTT. This sequence joins TRBV19 and TRBJ1-6; TRBD1 might be the D (6 bases). The germline V gene encodes CDR1 LNHDA and CDR2 SQIVND (reference sequence). Deletions cut 3 bases from V and 11 bases from J, with 14 bases between. The CDR3 is 14 residues long.

The chain combines TRBV5-5 with TRBJ1-5; a possible D gene is TRBD1 (6 bases). In germline, CDR1 is SGHKS, CDR2 YYEKEE (reference sequence). Trimming took off 2 bases at V and 3 bases at J, with 9 bases between the two ends. The CDR3 extends over 14 amino acids. The CDR3 DNA reads TGTGCCAGCAGCTTACAGGGAATCAATCAGCCCCAGCATTTT. It translates to CASSLQGINQPQHF. Supplemented by reference TRBV5-5 and TRBJ1-5, the full variable domain reads DAGVTQSPTHLIKTRGQQVTLRCSPISGHKSVSWYQQVLGQGPQFIFQYYEKEERGRGNFPDRFSARQFPNYSSELNVNALLLGDSALYLCASSLQGINQPQHFGDGTRLSIL.

This chain uses TRBV5-1 with TRBJ1-3, with D tentatively TRBD1 (6 bases). This CDR3 has 16 residues. CDR1 and CDR2 (germline): SGHRS, YFSETQ. Between the trimmed V and J ends, which lost 0 bases and 2 bases, there was a span of 12 bases. CDR3 DNA: TGCGCCAGCAGCTTGGAAACAGGGAGCCCTGGAAACACCATATATTTT. It is translated as CASSLETGSPGNTIYF. Full variable domain (remainder filled in from reference TRBV5-1 and TRBJ1-3): KAGVTQTPRYLIKTRGQQVTLSCSPISGHRSVSWYQQTPGQGLQFLFEYFSETQRNKGNFPGRFSGRQFSNSRSEMNVSTLELGDSALYLCASSLETGSPGNTIYFGEGSWLTVV.

The CDR3 reads CASSRTGGRSGYGYTF. The DNA of the CDR3 is TGTGCCAGCAGCCGGACAGGGGGCAGATCGGGCTATGGCTACACCTTC. V and J are TRBV2 and TRBJ1-2, with 11 bases fitting TRBD1. There are 16 residues in the CDR3. V gave up 6 bases and J gave up 4 bases; unmatched junction bases: 10. Germline CDR1 and CDR2: SNHLY and FYNNEI.

This CDR3 is CASSETGTSVSKNIQYF. The DNA for the CDR3 is TGTGCCAGCAGCGAAACCGGGACTAGCGTTTCCAAAAACATTCAGTACTTC. V is TRBV9 and J is TRBJ2-4, with TRBD2 identical over 10 bases. Per germline, CDR1 SGDLS and CDR2 YYNGEE. V shed 3 bases, J shed 2 bases, and the junction held 8 bases outside the gene matches. This CDR3 contains 17 residues. Supplemented by reference TRBV9 and TRBJ2-4, the full variable domain reads DSGVTQTPKHLITATGQRVTLRCSPRSGDLSVYWYQQSLDQGLQFLIQYYNGEERAKGNILERFSAQQFPDLHSELNLSSLELGDSALYFCASSETGTSVSKNIQYFGAGTRLSVL.

The chain is built from TRBV25-1 and TRBJ2-5, with D perhaps TRBD2 (6 bases). V gave up 4 bases and J gave up 1 base, with 10 bases separating them. CDR1 and CDR2 (germline): MGHDK, SYGVNS. CDR3 length equals 14 residues. CDR3 loop: CASSGTMGQETQYF. Written as DNA, the CDR3 is TGTGCCAGCAGTGGGACTATGGGCCAAGAGACCCAGTACTTC.

V and J are TRBV19 and TRBJ2-3; 14 bases agree with TRBD2. Per the germline V gene, CDR1 is LNHDA and CDR2 is SQIVND (reference sequence). This CDR3 comprises 17 residues. The ends lost 9 bases at V and 6 bases at J; junction bases unmatched: 14. This chain's CDR3 is CASNEGLAGARLDTQYF. As DNA, the CDR3 is TGTGCCAGCAACGAGGGACTAGCGGGGGCCCGGTTGGATACGCAGTATTTT.

The chain recombines TRBV4-1 with TRBJ2-3; unclear D gene. Germline V gene sequence: CDR1 MGHRA, CDR2 YSYEKL. The CDR3 totals 13 residues. V was cut by 4 bases and J by 6 bases, with 11 bases left in between. The CDR3 protein is CASSPPAGDTQYF. The CDR3 region has the DNA TGCGCCAGCAGCCCACCAGCCGGGGATACGCAGTATTTT.

V gene TRBV6-5 combines with J gene TRBJ1-1, with D tentatively TRBD1 (6 bases). Deletions cut 7 bases from V and 6 bases from J, with 21 bases between. CDR3 length equals 15 residues. Germline values: CDR1 MNHEY, CDR2 SVGAGI. This CDR3 is CASKGRDTRLAEAFF. The DNA of the CDR3 is TGTGCCAGCAAGGGAAGGGACACCAGATTGGCTGAAGCTTTCTTT.

The CDR3 coding sequence is TGTGCCAGCAGCTCCCCGGCTCTAGGAATCCCAAGCAATCAGCCCCAGCATTTT. As protein: CASSSPALGIPSNQPQHF. The chain combines TRBV7-8 with TRBJ1-5, with D hard to call. This CDR3 region has 18 residues. Between the trimmed V and J ends, which lost 4 bases and 1 base, there was a span of 20 bases. CDR1 and CDR2 from the germline V gene are SGHVS and FQNEAQ.

This chain connects TRBV5-1 to TRBJ1-2, with 8 bases lining up with TRBD1. Germline trimming cut 3 bases from V and 3 bases from J; bases unmatched to any gene: 4. The CDR3 runs 14 residues. CDR1 SGHRS and CDR2 YFSETQ come from the germline V gene. The CDR3 DNA follows: TGCGCCAGCAGCTGGACAGGGATGGACTATGGCTACACCTTC. Translation: CASSWTGMDYGYTF.

The chain is built from TRBV25-1 and TRBJ1-2; 7 bases agree with TRBD1. This CDR3 has 14 amino acids. V dropped 6 bases and J dropped 5; count of bases not matched to a gene: 9. CDR1 and CDR2 (germline): MGHDK, SYGVNS. The CDR3 coding sequence is TGTGCCAGCAGCGGGACAGAGTCCCCATATGGCTACACCTTC. Translating it yields CASSGTESPYGYTF.

The chain combines TRBV4-1 with TRBJ1-4; a weak D match, TRBD1 (5 bases). CDR1 and CDR2 (germline): MGHRA, YSYEKL. The CDR3 totals 14 residues. V shed 0 bases and J shed 8 bases, with 10 bases lying between them. In DNA, the CDR3 is TGCGCCAGCAGCCAAGATCCTGGGGGGGAAAAACTGTTTTTT. It codes for CASSQDPGGEKLFF.

The gene calls are TRBV19 and TRBJ1-5, with D unresolved. Germline V CDR1 and CDR2: LNHDA, SQIVND (reference sequence). The CDR3 runs 17 residues. V lost 3 bases and J 3 bases, leaving 18 bases between the germline ends. The CDR3 nucleotides read TGTGCCAGTAGTATGGAGTTGGTCAAGATTCTCAATCAGCCCCAGCATTTT. It specifies CASSMELVKILNQPQHF.

This sequence joins TRBV7-2 and TRBJ2-7; TRBD2 matches 11 bases. The trim removed 6 bases at V and 5 bases at J, leaving 6 bases unmatched. The CDR3 runs 14 residues. The germline V gene has CDR1 SGHTA and CDR2 FQGNSA. The CDR3 sequence: CASRRSGGAHEQYF. The CDR3 coding sequence is TGTGCCAGCAGACGTAGCGGGGGGGCCCACGAGCAGTACTTC.

The V gene is TRBV7-2, the J gene TRBJ1-5; tentative D call: TRBD1 (5 bases). The germline V gene encodes CDR1 SGHTA and CDR2 FQGNSA. The CDR3 covers 15 residues. V was cut by 2 bases and J by 6 bases, with 14 bases left in between. The CDR3: CASSLSAGMSQPQHF. The DNA for the CDR3 is TGTGCCAGCAGCTTATCGGCAGGGATGAGTCAGCCCCAGCATTTT.

This clone was seen only once. The V and J genes are TRBV5-8 and TRBJ1-1; D possibly corresponds to TRBD1 (6 bases). This CDR3 region has 14 residues. Trimming stripped 6 bases from V and 9 bases from J, with 21 bases between. Germline V CDR1 and CDR2: SGHTS, YDEGEE. The DNA for the CDR3 is TGTGCCAGCAACCCCTTGACAGGCGCCTGGCAAGCTTTCTTT. This codes for CASNPLTGAWQAFF.

The chain is built from TRBV7-9 and TRBJ2-2; TRBD2 is a possible D gene (6 bases). CDR3 length: 15 amino acids. Trimming removed 4 bases at V and 2 bases at J, with 11 bases between. Germline CDR1 reads SEHNR; CDR2 reads FQNEAQ (reference sequence). The CDR3 sequence is CASSWGLANTGELFF. For the CDR3, the DNA is TGTGCCAGCAGCTGGGGACTCGCTAACACCGGGGAGCTGTTTTTT.

The chain is built from TRBV2 and TRBJ2-7; D might be TRBD1 (5 bases). Germline CDR1 reads SNHLY; CDR2 reads FYNNEI. The CDR3 has 14 residues. Trimming took 2 bases from V and 1 from J, leaving 9 bases between them. CDR3 region: CASSEWQGSYEQYF. Here the CDR3 DNA reads TGTGCCAGCAGTGAATGGCAGGGATCCTACGAGCAGTACTTC.

V usage is TRBV6-4 and J usage is TRBJ1-1, with D possibly matching TRBD1 (6 bases). CDR3 length: 16 residues. CDR1 is MRHNA and CDR2 is SNTAGT in the germline V gene. Trimming took off 6 bases at V and 7 bases at J, with 24 bases between the two ends. CDR3 amino acids: CASRLRRGRRNVEAFF. In DNA, the CDR3 is TGTGCCAGCAGGCTTAGGCGGGGGCGAAGAAATGTTGAAGCTTTCTTT.

The chain has TRBV13 and TRBJ1-1, with D hard to call. V was shortened by 1 base and J by 7 bases, with 7 bases between the two germline ends. The CDR3 contains 12 residues. The germline CDR1 and CDR2 sequences are PRHDT and FYEKMQ (reference sequence). CDR3 amino acids: CASSLVRLEAFF. CDR3 bases: TGTGCCAGCAGCTTAGTGAGACTTGAAGCTTTCTTT. The full variable domain, its missing parts supplied by reference TRBV13 and TRBJ1-1, is AAGVIQSPRHLIKEKRETATLKCYPIPRHDTVYWYQQGPGQDPQFLISFYEKMQSDKGSIPDRFSAQQFSDYHSELNMSSLELGDSALYFCASSLVRLEAFFGQGTRLTVV.

The chain is built from TRBV12-3 or TRBV12-4 and TRBJ1-2; weak D call: TRBD1 (5 bases). Trimming cost V 6 bases and J 1 base, with 9 bases left between them. The CDR3 sequence is 13 residues long. This CDR3 is CASSNRINYGYTF. The CDR3 bases are TGTGCCAGCAGCAACAGGATTAACTATGGCTACACCTTC.